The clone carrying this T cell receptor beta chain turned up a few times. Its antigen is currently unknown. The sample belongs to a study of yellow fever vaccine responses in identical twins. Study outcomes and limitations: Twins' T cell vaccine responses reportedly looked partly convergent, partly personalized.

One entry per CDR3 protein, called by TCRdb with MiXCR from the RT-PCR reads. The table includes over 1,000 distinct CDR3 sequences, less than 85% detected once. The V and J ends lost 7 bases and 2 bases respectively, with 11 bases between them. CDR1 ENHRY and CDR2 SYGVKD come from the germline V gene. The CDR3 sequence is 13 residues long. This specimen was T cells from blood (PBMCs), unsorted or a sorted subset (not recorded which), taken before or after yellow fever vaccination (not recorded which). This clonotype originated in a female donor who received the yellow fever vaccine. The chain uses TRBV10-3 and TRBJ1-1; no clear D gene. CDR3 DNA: TGTGCCATCACGGGCCAAGTAAACACTGAAGCTTTCTTT. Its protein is CAITGQVNTEAFF.